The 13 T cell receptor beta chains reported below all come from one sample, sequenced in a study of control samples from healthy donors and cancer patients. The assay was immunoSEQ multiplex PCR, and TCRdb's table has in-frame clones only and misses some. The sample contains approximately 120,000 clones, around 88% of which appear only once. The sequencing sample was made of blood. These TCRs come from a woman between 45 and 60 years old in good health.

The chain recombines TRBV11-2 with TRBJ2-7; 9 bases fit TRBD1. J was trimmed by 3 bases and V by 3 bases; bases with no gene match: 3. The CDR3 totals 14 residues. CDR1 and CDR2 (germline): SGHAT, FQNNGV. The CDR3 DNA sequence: TGTGCCAGCAGCTTGGGGACAGGGATCTACGAGCAGTACTTC. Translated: CASSLGTGIYEQYF.

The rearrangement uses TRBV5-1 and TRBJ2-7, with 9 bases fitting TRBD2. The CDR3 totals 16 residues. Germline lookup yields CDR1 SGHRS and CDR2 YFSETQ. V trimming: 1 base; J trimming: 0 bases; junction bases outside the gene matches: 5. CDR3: CASSLTYSGGSYEQYF. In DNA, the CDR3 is TGCGCCAGCAGCTTGACCTATAGCGGGGGCTCCTACGAGCAGTACTTC.

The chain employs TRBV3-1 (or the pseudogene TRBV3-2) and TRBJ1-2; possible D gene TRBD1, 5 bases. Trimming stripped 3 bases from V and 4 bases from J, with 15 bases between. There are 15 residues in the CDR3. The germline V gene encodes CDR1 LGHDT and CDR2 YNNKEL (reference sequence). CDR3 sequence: CASSQDRYGAYGYTF. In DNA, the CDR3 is TGTGCCAGCAGCCAGGATCGTTACGGGGCCTATGGCTACACCTTC.

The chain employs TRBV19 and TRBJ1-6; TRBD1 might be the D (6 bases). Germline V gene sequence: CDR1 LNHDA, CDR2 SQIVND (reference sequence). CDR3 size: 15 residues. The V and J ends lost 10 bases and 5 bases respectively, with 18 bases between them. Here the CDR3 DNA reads TGTGCCACTAGGGGGGACCGGGGGAATAATTCACCCCTCCACTTT. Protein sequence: CATRGDRGNNSPLHF.

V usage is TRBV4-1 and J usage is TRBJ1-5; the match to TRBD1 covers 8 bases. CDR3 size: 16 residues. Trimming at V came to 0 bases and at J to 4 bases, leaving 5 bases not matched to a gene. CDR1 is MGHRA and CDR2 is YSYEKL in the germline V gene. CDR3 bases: TGCGCCAGCAGCCAAGAGCGGACAGGGCGAAATCAGCCCCAGCATTTT. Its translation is CASSQERTGRNQPQHF.

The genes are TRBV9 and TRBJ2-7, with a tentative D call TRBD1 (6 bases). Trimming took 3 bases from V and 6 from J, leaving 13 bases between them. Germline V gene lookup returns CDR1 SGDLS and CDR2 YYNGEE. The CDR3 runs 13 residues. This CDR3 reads CASSAGDRSEQYF. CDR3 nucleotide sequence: TGTGCCAGCAGCGCCGGTGACAGGTCCGAGCAGTACTTC.

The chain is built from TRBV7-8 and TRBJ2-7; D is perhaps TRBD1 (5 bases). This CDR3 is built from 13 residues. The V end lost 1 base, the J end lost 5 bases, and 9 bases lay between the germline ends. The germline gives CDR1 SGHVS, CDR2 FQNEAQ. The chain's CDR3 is CASSLEGFNEQYF. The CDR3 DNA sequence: TGTGCCAGCAGCTTAGAGGGGTTTAACGAGCAGTACTTC.

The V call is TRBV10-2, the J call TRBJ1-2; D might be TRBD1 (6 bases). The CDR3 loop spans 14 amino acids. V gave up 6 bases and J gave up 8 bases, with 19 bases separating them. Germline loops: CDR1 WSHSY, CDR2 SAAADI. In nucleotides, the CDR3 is TGCGCCAGCAGATTCAGGGGTTCAGAGGACGGCTACACCTTC. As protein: CASRFRGSEDGYTF.

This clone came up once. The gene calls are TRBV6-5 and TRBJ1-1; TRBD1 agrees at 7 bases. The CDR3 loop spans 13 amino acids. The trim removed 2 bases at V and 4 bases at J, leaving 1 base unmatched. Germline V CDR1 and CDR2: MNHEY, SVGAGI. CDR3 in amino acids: CASSYGTVTEAFF. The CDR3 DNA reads TGTGCCAGCAGTTACGGGACAGTCACTGAAGCTTTCTTT.

CDR3 DNA sequence: TGTGCCAGCAGCGTAGAAACTAGGGGGACAGATACGCAGTATTTT. It encodes CASSVETRGTDTQYF. The chain couples TRBV9 to TRBJ2-3, with D perhaps TRBD1 (6 bases). This CDR3 region has 15 residues. The V gene's germline CDR1 is SGDLS and CDR2 YYNGEE. Trimming left V 0 bases short and J 3 bases short, with 11 bases between.

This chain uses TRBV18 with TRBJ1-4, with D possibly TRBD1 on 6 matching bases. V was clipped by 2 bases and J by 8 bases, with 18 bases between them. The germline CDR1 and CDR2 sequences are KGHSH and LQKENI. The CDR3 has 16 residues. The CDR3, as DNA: TGTGCCAGCTCACCATTTCAGACAGGTTCAAACGAAAAACTGTTTTTT. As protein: CASSPFQTGSNEKLFF.

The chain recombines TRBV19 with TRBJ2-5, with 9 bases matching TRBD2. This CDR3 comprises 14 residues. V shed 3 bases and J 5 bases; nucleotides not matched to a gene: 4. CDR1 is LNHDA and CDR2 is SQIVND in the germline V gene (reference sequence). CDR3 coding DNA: TGTGCCAGTAGTATCCTAGCGGGGCGGGAGACCCAGTACTTC. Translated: CASSILAGRETQYF.

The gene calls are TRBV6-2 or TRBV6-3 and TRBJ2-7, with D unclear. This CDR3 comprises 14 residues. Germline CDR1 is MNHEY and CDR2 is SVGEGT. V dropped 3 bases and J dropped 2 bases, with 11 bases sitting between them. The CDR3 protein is CASSYRAGPYEQYV. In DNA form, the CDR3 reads TGTGCCAGCAGTTATAGGGCAGGTCCCTACGAGCAGTACGTC.